This TCR beta chain was sequenced during a study of Tregs in tolerant kidney transplant recipients (dated by TCRdb to the late 2010s). Regarding the study in general: TCRbeta sequencing was used in the study to identify donor-specific regulatory T cells before combined kidney and bone marrow transplantation, and the identified cells were then tracked after transplant.

Genomic DNA was extracted from sorted cells with the QIAGEN DNeasy Blood and Tissue Kit for TCRbeta CDR3 sequencing. Through immunoSEQ, high-throughput TCRbeta CDR3 sequencing was done commercially, including PCR amplification with internal controls and bias correction. The authors' pipeline ran thus. A unique productive TCRbeta sequence was defined by the CDR3 nucleotide sequence when primers matched, and otherwise by the CDR3 amino acid sequence together with the Vbeta and Jbeta genes. Sorting error was corrected by removing sequences shared between sorted populations at a frequency ratio of 2:1 or less, and the remaining shared sequences were assigned to the higher population. Donor-reactive sequences were defined as at least 5-fold expanded in CFSE-low cells versus unstimulated cells, with frequency of at least 0.01% in CFSE-low cells. Repertoire divergence was quantified by Jensen-Shannon divergence using the top 100 TCRbeta sequences ranked by frequency. When a sample had multiple sequencing runs, each run was corrected for sorting error separately and the runs were then pooled. The table comes from immuneACCESS by way of TCRdb, which keeps in-frame sequences with V and J called. Part of the clones is missing from these tables; in studies checked, under half for an unresolved V gene and the rest for unknown reasons. V and J calls and clone size are as listed in that table; D and trimming were resolved from the DNA. This sample lists 95,000 or so clones; approximately 93% were detected once. The ten top clones hold around 1.6% of the sample.

Overall study results and their limits: Biological reproducibility was not directly assessed, although technical replication error appeared to be minimal. Because the study included only a small number of patients, the results must be confirmed in larger populations and under other immunosuppression protocols. For some patients the PCR primers changed over time, which made it impossible to compare the samples from those patients at the nucleotide level. Expanding Tregs with activated donor B cells appeared to identify the most biologically relevant and donor-specific TCRbeta repertoire. In tolerant patients, donor-specific Tregs expanded more than Tregs overall, which suggests antigen-driven rather than nonspecific expansion.

This clone was counted between two and nine times. Its binding antigen is unknown. Within one base of it there is no much larger clone, and no base qualities were kept. V loses 4 bases at its end and J loses 4 bases; junction bases beyond the gene matches: 4. Measured from the cysteine to the phenylalanine, the CDR3 is 15 residues long. Only the CDR3 DNA is retained, 45 bases long and in frame from the first base. CDR1 and CDR2 (SGHTA, FQGNSA) derive from the germline V gene. The transplants used related donors with nonmyeloablative bone marrow transplantation, and mixed chimerism in the human trials was transient. Thawed PBMCs were FACS-sorted into unstimulated Tregs (CD4+CD25+CD127-), CD4+ non-Tregs (CD4+CD25-), CD4 cells and CD8 cells. Patients were a few combined kidney and bone marrow transplant recipients from the ITN036ST trial, and only these trial subjects had samples available. Healthy control blood was processed to PBMCs with a Ficoll density gradient and then cryopreserved, whereas patient PBMCs were collected both before and after transplant.

The chain is assembled from TRBV7-2 and TRBJ1-2, with 12 bases aligning to TRBD1. This TCR was recovered from a human patient who received a combined kidney and bone marrow transplant. Some T cells may derive from the graft donor when a transplant has been performed. The source was CD4+ T cells from blood (PBMCs), collected 12 months after the transplant. The DNA reads TGTGCCAGCAGCTCCGGGACAGGGGGCTCCTATGGCTACACCTTC. It translates as CASSSGTGGSYGYTF.